A selection of T cell receptor beta chains follows, all from one sample in a study of cytomegalovirus exposure and HLA in healthy donors. Profiled with immunoSEQ multiplex PCR; TCRdb holds only in-frame clones, not every one. The top ten hold around 4% of the sample, which has about 160,000 clones, 70% to 80% seen once. The sample taken for sequencing was PBMCs. These receptor sequences come from a man aged 35 to 55 in good health and CMV-seronegative. Both conserved end residues are trimmed from each CDR3.

j_call v_call cdr3_aa
TRBJ2-3 TRBV5-1 ASSLGDLKRGVTDTQY
. TRBV7-6 ASSTDALGGSYEQY
TRBJ1-2 TRBV5-1 ASREGQSYGYT
TRBJ2-7 TRBV29-1 SVGTGEAYEQY
TRBJ1-2 TRBV7-9 SSFTPKGRNYGYT
TRBJ1-1 TRBV27 AAGRGTEAF
TRBJ2-1 TRBV5-1 ASSLITGGSSYNEQF
TRBJ2-5 TRBV30 AWSVRGGLKTQY
TRBJ1-1 TRBV10-3 AISQDREGTEAF
TRBJ2-7 TRBV27 ASKGFRTGTYEQY
TRBJ2-5 TRBV7-2 ASTLLGRGGSETQY
TRBJ2-3 TRBV2 ASSGADRTDTQY
TRBJ2-5 TRBV6-5 ASSRQEVETQY
TRBJ1-2 TRBV4-1 ASSSTGTNYGYT
TRBJ1-1 TRBV13 ASSLGGTGVTEAF
TRBJ2-7 TRBV19 ASSILTGGEYEQY
TRBJ1-1 TRBV7-2 ASSLVGGMATEAF
. TRBV2 ASSEQDTSPYNEQF
TRBJ2-2 TRBV5-4 ASTPGLAGGPRTTGELF
TRBJ1-6 TRBV15 ATVSSYNSPLH
TRBJ1-4 TRBV25-1 ASSVLRGGDEKLF
TRBJ2-7 TRBV9 ASSVATRGSPLQY
TRBJ1-2 TRBV13 ASSLGGRGGNGYT
TRBJ2-1 TRBV19 ASSFSTSGGLSSYNEQF